The 14 T cell receptor beta chains below come from one sample, sequenced in a study of blood T cell repertoires in COVID-19 (TCRdb year 2020). Libraries were made using the immunoSEQ multiplex PCR assay. Drawn from immuneACCESS, this table holds only the in-frame rearrangements with V and J called that TCRdb kept. Clones are partly lost; checked studies trace under half to an unresolved V gene and leave the rest unexplained. The sample has about 190,000 clones on record, about 85% of them singletons. The ten largest clonotypes hold 6.5% to 7.5% of the sample. The material sequenced was peripheral blood. The receptors here all came from an elderly man with COVID-19, enrolled during active disease.

J is TRBJ2-7 and V is TRBV6-5, with 8 bases identical to TRBD1. With V trimmed by 8 bases and J by 4 bases, 4 bases remained unmatched. The CDR3 consists of 12 residues. Germline lookup yields CDR1 MNHEY and CDR2 SVGAGI. CDR3 in DNA: TGTGCCAGCCAGACAGGGGCGTACGAGCAGTACTTC. Translation gives CASQTGAYEQYF.

The rearrangement joins TRBV19 to TRBJ2-1; 7 bases agree with TRBD1. The CDR3 runs 14 residues. V lost 3 bases to trimming and J lost 6 bases; unmatched junction nucleotides: 5. Germline V gives CDR1 LNHDA, CDR2 SQIVND (reference sequence). CDR3: CASSMSRGSNEQFF. The CDR3 DNA follows: TGTGCCAGTAGTATGAGCAGGGGGAGCAATGAGCAGTTCTTC.

This chain links TRBV5-7 with TRBJ1-5; the match to TRBD1 covers 10 bases. TRBV5-7 falls under the ORF class, with uncertain function. Trimming cost V 4 bases and J 0 bases; bases outside gene matches: 4. This CDR3 spans 16 amino acids. CDR3 bases: TGTGCCAGCAGCCATGGGACAGGGGATAGCAATCAGCCCCAGCATTTT. Its translation: CASSHGTGDSNQPQHF.

The J gene is TRBJ2-7, the V gene TRBV5-4, with TRBD1 matching 7 bases. The CDR3 length is 14 residues. V trimming: 3 bases; J trimming: 0 bases; junction bases outside the gene matches: 3. The germline gives CDR1 SGHNT, CDR2 YYREEE (reference sequence). CDR3 sequence (DNA): TGTGCCAGCAGCTCGGGACAGCTCTCCTACGAGCAGTACTTC. Encoded protein: CASSSGQLSYEQYF.

This chain joins TRBV7-8 and TRBJ1-3; tentative D call: TRBD1 (5 bases). Germline V gives CDR1 SGHVS, CDR2 FQNEAQ. There are 14 residues in the CDR3. V lost 4 bases, J lost 4 bases, and 11 bases lay in between. The CDR3 spells CASSSQGRGNTIYF. In DNA form, the CDR3 reads TGTGCCAGCAGCTCCCAGGGAAGGGGAAACACCATATATTTT.

The rearrangement links TRBV3-1 (or the pseudogene TRBV3-2) to TRBJ2-7, with D perhaps matching TRBD1 (5 bases). The V end was cut by 4 bases, the J end by 7 bases, with 11 bases between. The CDR3 totals 12 residues. Germline V gene sequence: CDR1 LGHDT, CDR2 YNNKEL (reference sequence). As DNA, the CDR3 is TGTGCCAGCAGCCTTGGGGCGACGGAGCAGTACTTC. It codes for CASSLGATEQYF.

In its sample, this clone was seen once. The V gene is TRBV3-1 (or the pseudogene TRBV3-2), the J gene TRBJ2-2; 7 positions agree with TRBD2. With V trimmed by 7 bases and J by 1 base, 6 bases remained unmatched. CDR1 is LGHDT and CDR2 is YNNKEL in the germline V gene (reference sequence). The CDR3 is made up of 15 amino acids. CDR3 coding DNA: TGTGCCAGCACCCTGGGGGGGAGGAACACCGGGGAGCTGTTTTTT. This sequence encodes CASTLGGRNTGELFF.

This chain connects TRBV5-1 to TRBJ2-2; D might be TRBD1 (6 bases). Trimming cost V 6 bases and J 5 bases, with 11 bases left between them. Germline V gives CDR1 SGHRS, CDR2 YFSETQ. This CDR3 is built from 13 residues. CDR3 DNA sequence: TGCGCCAGCACCTGGCAGGGGACCGGGGAGCTGTTTTTT. It is translated as CASTWQGTGELFF.

The chain couples TRBV19 to TRBJ1-2; D unresolved. There are 15 residues in the CDR3. Germline lookup yields CDR1 LNHDA and CDR2 SQIVND (reference sequence). Deletions cut 4 bases from V and 4 bases from J, with 16 bases between. The CDR3 reads CASSTTWFSGYGYTF. The CDR3 nucleotides read TGTGCCAGTAGTACCACGTGGTTTTCCGGCTATGGCTACACCTTC.

This clone was observed once. The CDR3 protein is CASSYLGKESNQPQHF. Here the CDR3 DNA reads TGTGCCAGCAGTTACTTAGGAAAGGAGAGCAATCAGCCCCAGCATTTT. The chain couples TRBV6-2 or TRBV6-3 to TRBJ1-5; unclear D gene. Deletions cut 1 base from V and 1 base from J, with 11 bases between. Germline CDR1 is MNHEY and CDR2 is SVGEGT. The CDR3 is 16 residues long.

The chain combines TRBV7-9 with TRBJ2-6, with D maybe TRBD2 (6 bases). Germline lookup yields CDR1 SEHNR and CDR2 FQNEAQ (reference sequence). The CDR3 covers 17 residues. The ends were cut back, 3 bases at V and 0 bases at J, with 12 bases in the middle. CDR3 nucleotides: TGTGCCAGCAGCTTGCAGCCCGGGGGCTCTGGGGCCAACGTCCTGACTTTC. Its protein product is CASSLQPGGSGANVLTF.

This chain links TRBV19 with TRBJ1-5; 9 nucleotides match TRBD1. V lost 5 bases and J lost 1; bases outside the gene matches: 3. In germline, CDR1 is LNHDA, CDR2 SQIVND (reference sequence). CDR3 size: 15 residues. DNA for the CDR3: TGTGCCAGTAGTCCCGGACAGGGGAGCAATCAGCCCCAGCATTTT. Amino acids: CASSPGQGSNQPQHF.

This clone was seen just once. The genes are TRBV25-1 and TRBJ1-4, with a possible D match to TRBD1 (6 bases). Germline CDR1 reads MGHDK; CDR2 reads SYGVNS. The CDR3 is 15 residues long. V lost 3 bases and J 7 bases, leaving 15 bases between the germline ends. In DNA form, the CDR3 reads TGTGCCAGCAGTGACCCGGGACATTGGGGTGAAAAACTGTTTTTT. Translation gives CASSDPGHWGEKLFF.

The genes are TRBV21-1 and TRBJ2-4; the DNA was not used to check the table's D call, TRBD1. TRBV21-1 is flagged as a pseudogene. The CDR3 extends over 14 amino acids. CDR3 amino acids: CASRIGQLKNIQYF. The CDR3, as DNA: TGTGCCAGCAGGATCGGACAGCTTAAAAACATTCAGTACTTC.